Below are 10 T cell receptor beta chains sequenced from a single sample in a study of Graves' ophthalmopathy and Graves' hyperthyroidism (dated by TCRdb to the late 2010s). Sequencing took place on an Illumina HiSeq 2000. For repertoire sequencing, the TCR beta CDR3 regions were amplified from RNA transcripts. HTBI primers and the Qiagen OneStep RT-PCR kit were used in a first-round RT-PCR, which was followed by a second-round multiplex PCR, size selection and purification. TCRdb trimmed the raw reads at Q25, called clones with MiXCR and kept productive beta chains. CDR3 protein duplicates are merged, each entry listing the most common genes and DNA. The sample data list hundreds of thousands of distinct CDR3 sequences, and roughly 20% of these were observed just once. The ten largest clones take up approximately 6.9% of the sample. Sequencing input: peripheral blood. These receptors were taken from a woman between 18 and 30 years old with stable Graves' hyperthyroidism. Some clones in this sample may be carry-over from other donors' samples. Donor details come from another sample of the same person, matched by shared clones.

V is TRBV7-2 and J is TRBJ2-5; the D gene is possibly TRBD1 (5 bases). The CDR3 runs 14 residues. Germline assignment: CDR1 SGHTA and CDR2 FQGNSA. V lost 5 bases to trimming and J lost 2 bases, with 12 bases between them. The CDR3 spells CASSQYRRQETQYF. The CDR3 DNA reads as TGTGCCAGCAGCCAATACAGGAGACAAGAGACCCAGTACTTC.

This clonotype has more than one count but fewer than ten. The rearrangement links TRBV25-1 to TRBJ2-5, with 8 bases lining up with TRBD2. This CDR3 has 12 residues. V was pared by 8 bases and J by 5 bases, with 4 bases of the junction left unmatched. The germline V gene has CDR1 MGHDK and CDR2 SYGVNS. This chain's CDR3 is CASRREGETQYF. The CDR3 region has the DNA TGTGCCAGCCGACGGGAGGGGGAGACCCAGTACTTC.

This clonotype was seen repeatedly, ten times or more. V gene TRBV18 combines with J gene TRBJ2-7, with 7 positions matching TRBD2. With V trimmed by 5 bases and J by 7 bases, 5 bases remained unmatched. The CDR3 sequence is 12 residues long. Germline values: CDR1 KGHSH, CDR2 LQKENI. The CDR3 is CASSKGEGEQYF. In nucleotides, the CDR3 is TGTGCCAGCTCAAAAGGGGAGGGAGAGCAGTACTTC.

J is TRBJ2-5 and V is TRBV11-2; TRBD2 agrees at 8 bases. V trimming: 5 bases; J trimming: 4 bases; junction bases outside the gene matches: 9. This CDR3 is 15 amino acids long. Germline V gene lookup returns CDR1 SGHAT and CDR2 FQNNGV. The CDR3 sequence is CASSPFGGALETQYF. For the CDR3, the DNA is TGTGCCAGCAGCCCTTTCGGGGGGGCCCTAGAGACCCAGTACTTC.

The chain employs TRBV6-1 and TRBJ1-5, with D uncertain. The CDR3 covers 17 residues. The ends were cut back, 4 bases at V and 0 bases at J, with 16 bases in the middle. Germline V lookup: CDR1 MNHNS, CDR2 SASEGT. In DNA form, the CDR3 reads TGTGCCAGCAGTGTGGAAAGACTAGTACTTAGCAATCAGCCCCAGCATTTT. Its translation: CASSVERLVLSNQPQHF.

The rearrangement joins TRBV25-1 to TRBJ1-3; D call uncertain. Trimming cost V 5 bases and J 0 bases, with 14 bases left between them. This CDR3 spans 16 amino acids. Germline assignment: CDR1 MGHDK and CDR2 SYGVNS. The CDR3 DNA sequence: TGTGCCAGCAGTTGGGCCGAGGCCAGCTCTGGAAACACCATATATTTT. Protein: CASSWAEASSGNTIYF.

Ten or more counts support this clonotype. An end of the junction differs from the germline gene, which may be a read error. V usage is TRBV28 and J usage is TRBJ1-1; 7 bases map to TRBD1. Germline V gene data show CDR1 as MDHEN and CDR2 as SYDVKM. The CDR3 is 12 amino acids. The CDR3 coding sequence is TGTGCCAGCAGATCCACGACAGGGACCTCCCATTTT. Translated, it gives CASRSTTGTSHF.

V and J are TRBV2 and TRBJ2-7; D is ambiguous. Trimming pared 0 bases from V and 2 bases from J, leaving 20 bases between. This CDR3 is 18 amino acids long. CDR1 is SNHLY, CDR2 FYNNEI, per germline. The CDR3 sequence is CASSEALANLVATYEQYF. The CDR3 coding sequence is TGTGCCAGCAGTGAAGCGCTGGCGAATTTGGTCGCCACCTACGAGCAGTACTTC. The variable domain in full, completed from reference TRBV2 and TRBJ2-7, reads EPEVTQTPSHQVTQMGQEVILRCVPISNHLYFYWYRQILGQKVEFLVSFYNNEISEKSEIFDDQFSVERPDGSNFTLKIRSTKLEDSAMYFCASSEALANLVATYEQYFGPGTRLTVT.

This clonotype was observed a few times. The CDR3 bases are TGTGCCAGCAGACCTGGCACAAACACTGAAGCTTTCTTT. Amino acids: CASRPGTNTEAFF. The rearrangement joins TRBV6-1 to TRBJ1-1; D ambiguous. Germline-derived CDR1 and CDR2 are MNHNS and SASEGT. The CDR3 is 13 residues long. The V gene lost 6 bases and the J gene lost 2 bases, with 10 bases spanning the gap.

The rearrangement links TRBV28 to TRBJ2-7; D is undetermined. There are 17 residues in the CDR3. The germline V gene encodes CDR1 MDHEN and CDR2 SYDVKM. The V end was cut by 6 bases, the J end by 3 bases, with 24 bases between. The CDR3 DNA sequence: TGTGCCAGCAGCCAACGGGCCAACTCTCGACGTGGCTACGAGCAGTACTTC. This gives the protein CASSQRANSRRGYEQYF.